This record covers a single T cell receptor (beta chain). These data come from a study of T cell changes during pregnancy in multiple sclerosis. The data were produced by immunoSEQ multiplex PCR, yet TCRdb's version contains in-frame clones alone and is incomplete. The repertoire holds 90,000 to 100,000 clones, with 94% as singletons. In germline, CDR1 is MGHRA, CDR2 YSYEKL. This CDR3 has 14 amino acids. The V end lost 4 bases, the J end lost 0 bases, and 7 bases lay between the germline ends. The sequence came from a female donor with multiple sclerosis, enrolled in a pregnancy study. V usage is TRBV4-1 and J usage is TRBJ1-5; D is possibly TRBD1 (6 bases). This sample comprised peripheral blood, obtained in the third trimester of pregnancy. In nucleotides, the CDR3 is TGCGCCAGCAGCCTGGACAGTAGCAATCAGCCCCAGCATTTT. This sequence encodes CASSLDSSNQPQHF.